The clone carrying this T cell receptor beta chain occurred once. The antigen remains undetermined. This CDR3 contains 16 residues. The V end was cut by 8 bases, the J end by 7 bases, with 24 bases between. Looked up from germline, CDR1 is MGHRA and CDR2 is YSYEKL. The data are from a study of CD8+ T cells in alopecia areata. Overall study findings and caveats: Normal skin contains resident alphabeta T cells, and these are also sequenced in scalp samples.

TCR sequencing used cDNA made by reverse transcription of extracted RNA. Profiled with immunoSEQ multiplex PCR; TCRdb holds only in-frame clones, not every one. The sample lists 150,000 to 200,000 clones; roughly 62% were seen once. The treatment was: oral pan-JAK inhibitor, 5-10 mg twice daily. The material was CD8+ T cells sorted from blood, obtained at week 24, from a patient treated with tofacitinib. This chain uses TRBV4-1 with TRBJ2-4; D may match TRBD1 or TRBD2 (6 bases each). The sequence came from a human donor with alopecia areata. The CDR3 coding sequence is TGCGCCAGCGGCCCCGGAGGGACGTACAGGGATAACATTCAGTACTTC. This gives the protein CASGPGGTYRDNIQYF.